This T cell receptor beta chain emerged from a study of early T cells in non-severe SARS-CoV-2 infection. About the research overall: From unsorted whole blood, bulk RNA was sequenced, and the chains remained unpaired. Whole-study findings and limits: The study's VDJdb matching favored anti-spike CD8 responses and missed private and CD4 specificities.

Attachment of unique molecular identifiers was made to individual cDNA molecules. One entry per CDR3 protein results from TCRdb running MiXCR on the 5' RACE reads. Of tens of thousands of distinct CDR3 sequences listed, approximately 12% are singletons. This clonotype was seen a few times. The antigen remains unidentified. Input material: whole blood. This receptor was taken from an adult who was a healthcare worker with PCR-confirmed SARS-CoV-2 infection or an uninfected control (not recorded which).

The CDR3 protein is CASSSLDRSYEQYF. The CDR3 nucleotides are TGTGCCAGCAGCTCCCTGGACAGATCCTACGAGCAGTACTTC. The gene calls are TRBV7-2 and TRBJ2-7; a weak D match, TRBD1 (6 bases). The germline V gene has CDR1 SGHTA and CDR2 FQGNSA. The ends were cut back, 4 bases at V and 1 base at J, with 11 bases in the middle. The CDR3 extends over 14 amino acids.